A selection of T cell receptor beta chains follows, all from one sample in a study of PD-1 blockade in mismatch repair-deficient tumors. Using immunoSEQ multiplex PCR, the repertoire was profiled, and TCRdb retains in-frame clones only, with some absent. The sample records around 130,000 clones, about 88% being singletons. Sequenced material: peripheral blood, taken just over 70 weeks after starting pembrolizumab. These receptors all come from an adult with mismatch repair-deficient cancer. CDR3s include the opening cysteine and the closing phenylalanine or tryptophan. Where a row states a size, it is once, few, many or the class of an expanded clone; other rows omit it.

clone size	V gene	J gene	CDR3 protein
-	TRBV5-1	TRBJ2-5	CASSFPGPNKQETQYF
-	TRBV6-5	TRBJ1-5	CASTSRAGPNQPQHF
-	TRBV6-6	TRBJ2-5	CASRQRDSPQETQYF
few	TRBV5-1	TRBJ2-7	CASSPLTGRDEQYF
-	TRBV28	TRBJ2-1	CASSLSLSGRLDEQFF
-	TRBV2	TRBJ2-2	CASSESPTAVELFF
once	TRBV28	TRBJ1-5	CASSSQGQNLDQPQHF
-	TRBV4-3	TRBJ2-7	CASSPSGGWDEQYF
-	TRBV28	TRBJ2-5	CASSRPTSGQETQYF
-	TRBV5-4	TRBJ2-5	CASSLAWPSETQYF
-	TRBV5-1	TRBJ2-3	CASGFTRTSDTQYF
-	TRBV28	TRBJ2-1	CASSLRLAGGPGNEQFF